Following are 18 T cell receptor beta chains from one sample sequenced in a study of T cells expressing NK-cell markers (dated by TCRdb to 2018 to 2021). Library preparation employed 5' RACE. TCRdb shows the sequencer as Illumina HiSeq 2000. Each CDR3 protein sequence appears as one entry after TCRdb reprocessed the reads, and no DNA is included. This sample's records show hundreds of thousands of distinct CDR3 sequences. The biggest ten clones account for approximately 3.5% of the sample. Sequenced: blood T cells: a sorted CD56 or NKG2C T cell subset, CD4+ or CD8+ T cells, or bulk PBMC T cells (not recorded which). The receptors derive from a man between 18 and 35 years old in good health. Donor details come from another sample of the same person, matched by shared clones.

This chain joins TRBV6-5 and TRBJ2-7; TCRdb reports TRBD1, a call that lacks DNA to check it against. Germline assignment: CDR1 MNHEY and CDR2 SVGAGI. The CDR3 sequence is 15 residues long. The CDR3 here is CASSHRDEGSYEQYF.

The rearrangement links TRBV4-3 to TRBJ2-7. This CDR3 contains 12 residues. Looked up from germline, CDR1 is LGHNA and CDR2 is YSLEER. The CDR3 sequence is CASSQTPHEQYF.

This chain joins TRBV7-6 and TRBJ1-1. CDR1 and CDR2 from the germline V gene are SGHVS and FNYEAQ. The CDR3 consists of 12 residues. CDR3: CASSPPDAEAFF.

The chain combines TRBV4-2 with TRBJ2-3. From germline, CDR1 is LGHNA and CDR2 YNFKEQ. The CDR3 extends over 16 amino acids. This CDR3 is CASSHPTPASTDTQYF.

The chain links TRBV6-2 or TRBV6-3 to TRBJ2-2; without DNA, the TCRdb call of TRBD2 cannot be checked. The CDR3 runs 15 residues. The germline V gene encodes CDR1 MNHEY and CDR2 SVGEGT. CDR3 sequence reads: CASRNSGANTGELFF.

The chain has TRBV12-3 or TRBV12-4 and TRBJ2-7; TCRdb selects TRBD1, and the lack of DNA leaves this call unchecked. This CDR3 is 14 amino acids long. The CDR3 spells CASSFDRGGYEQYF.

The chain is built from TRBV7-9 and TRBJ2-5; TCRdb selects TRBD1, and the lack of DNA leaves this call unchecked. The CDR3 has 15 amino acids. Looked up from germline, CDR1 is SEHNR and CDR2 is FQNEAQ (reference sequence). The CDR3 loop reads CASSFYPGAKETQYF.

The chain has TRBV6-4 and TRBJ2-6. This CDR3 contains 16 residues. The germline gives CDR1 MRHNA, CDR2 SNTAGT. CDR3 region: CASSDSGGSGANVLTF.

The rearrangement uses TRBV27 and TRBJ2-4; TCRdb selects TRBD1, and the lack of DNA leaves this call unchecked. The V gene's germline CDR1 is MNHEY and CDR2 SMNVEV (reference sequence). The CDR3 is 19 residues long. The chain's CDR3 is CASSLDSNRAEGAKNIQYF.

The CDR3 here is CASSSHRSTDTQYF. The J gene is TRBJ2-3, the V gene TRBV7-3. CDR3 length: 14 amino acids. Germline lookup yields CDR1 SGHTA and CDR2 FQGTGA.

This chain connects TRBV6-2 or TRBV6-3 to TRBJ2-7. The CDR3 has 15 residues. Germline-derived CDR1 and CDR2 are MNHEY and SVGEGT. This CDR3 reads CASSYARDRPYEQYF.

This sequence joins TRBV20-1 and TRBJ2-3; TCRdb calls TRBD2, which cannot be checked without DNA. This CDR3 has 15 amino acids. CDR1 and CDR2 (germline): DFQATT, SNEGSKA (reference sequence). The CDR3 spells CSAEGLAGATDTQYF.

The chain recombines TRBV19 with TRBJ2-1; the TCRdb call, TRBD2, lacks DNA for checking. This CDR3 contains 14 residues. Germline V gene lookup returns CDR1 LNHDA and CDR2 SQIVND (reference sequence). This CDR3 is CASTVDSDYNEQFF.

This sequence joins TRBV4-2 and TRBJ2-3. The CDR3 sequence is 15 residues long. Germline CDR1 is LGHNA and CDR2 is YNFKEQ. The chain's CDR3 is CASSRARLASNTQYF.

This chain connects TRBV6-5 to TRBJ2-1. Germline V lookup: CDR1 MNHEY, CDR2 SVGAGI. The CDR3 is made up of 16 amino acids. The CDR3 loop is CASSYDFGNSYNEQFF.

This sequence joins TRBV27 and TRBJ2-5; no DNA is available, so the TRBD1 call from TCRdb remains unchecked. The length of the CDR3 is 15 residues. Germline loops: CDR1 MNHEY, CDR2 SMNVEV (reference sequence). The CDR3 reads CASSFWGALWETQYF.

V is TRBV5-1 and J is TRBJ2-5; TCRdb's D call of TRBD1 is untestable without DNA. The CDR3 covers 15 residues. Germline CDR1 SGHRS, CDR2 YFSETQ. CDR3 region: CASSGRPTGFETQYF.

The chain joins TRBV7-2 to TRBJ2-1; TCRdb gives TRBD1 as the D gene, but with no DNA this cannot be confirmed. This CDR3 is built from 16 residues. The germline V gene has CDR1 SGHTA and CDR2 FQGNSA. Here the CDR3 reads CASSLDPGGLINEQFF.